The clone carrying this T cell receptor (beta chain) was counted many times. Antigen specificity is unknown. CDR3-region Arm-PCR and iRepertoire HTBI primers produced the TCR beta libraries. TCRdb re-analysed the multiplex PCR reads in MiXCR, keeping a single row per CDR3 protein. The table has about 520,000 distinct CDR3 sequences, more than 10% seen once. This entry is derived from a study of regulatory T cells in long-lasting Graves disease. Study-wide findings and caveats: Accuracy was perhaps lowered by the small sample size. For persistent Graves' patients, TCR diversity was lower than for newly diagnosed ones.

Time point denoted: newly diagnosed GD, antithyroid drugs for less than 3 months. From PBMCs, RNA was extracted and then used to make the TCR library. From germline, CDR1 is LGHDT and CDR2 YNNKEL (reference sequence). The V gene lost 3 bases and the J gene lost 4 bases, with 9 bases spanning the gap. The CDR3 has 13 residues. The data were also submitted as part of a second study, on T cells in Graves' hyperthyroidism and ophthalmopathy. As reported in that work: Researchers ran a first-round RT-PCR on the TCR CDR3 using the HTBI primer set. Ophthalmopathy, which appeared later, was predicted by the model a median around 6.9 months before onset.

V gene TRBV3-1 combines with J gene TRBJ1-1, with D uncertain. Here the sequenced sample was peripheral blood mononuclear cells (PBMCs), taken at new diagnosis, from a patient treated with antithyroid drugs. The TCR originated in a woman in her 30s with Graves disease. CDR3 in amino acids: CASSQGSGTEAFF. Written as DNA, the CDR3 is TGTGCCAGCAGCCAGGGGTCGGGCACTGAAGCTTTCTTT.